These 3 T cell receptor beta chains were all obtained from the same sample, sequenced in a study of cytomegalovirus exposure and HLA in healthy donors. Some clones are missing from TCRdb's copy, which holds only in-frame ones; the method was immunoSEQ multiplex PCR. The top ten clones hold 10% of a sample with 150,000 to 200,000 clones, roughly 89% of them seen once. Sequencing was done on a sample of PBMCs. These receptors were collected from a woman aged 18-30 years in good health and CMV-seropositive.

The V call is TRBV2, the J call TRBJ1-3; 9 nucleotides agree with TRBD1. Germline V gene sequence: CDR1 SNHLY, CDR2 FYNNEI. The CDR3 is made up of 14 amino acids. V gave up 6 bases and J gave up 7 bases; unmatched junction bases: 7. The CDR3 DNA is TGTGCCAGCAGGCGGGGGACAGGGCAGAACACCATATATTTT. It specifies CASRRGTGQNTIYF.

V is TRBV10-3 and J is TRBJ2-5, with TRBD2 identical over 12 bases. The CDR3 sequence is 13 residues long. V lost 10 bases to trimming and J lost 3 bases; unmatched junction nucleotides: 3. Germline V CDR1 and CDR2: ENHRY, SYGVKD. CDR3 in amino acids: CASRLAGEETQYF. Here the CDR3 DNA reads TGTGCCAGTAGACTAGCGGGAGAAGAGACCCAGTACTTC.

The rearrangement uses TRBV6-1 and TRBJ1-4; D gene uncertain. The germline gives CDR1 MNHNS, CDR2 SASEGT. Trimming removed 8 bases from V and 6 bases from J, with 13 bases in between. The CDR3 is 13 residues long. The CDR3 protein is CASEEALDEKLFF. CDR3 nucleotide sequence: TGTGCCAGCGAAGAGGCCCTGGATGAAAAACTGTTTTTT.